This record covers a single T cell receptor (beta chain). The target antigen is unknown. CDR3 length: 14 residues. Per germline, CDR1 DFQATT and CDR2 SNEGSKA (reference sequence). The junction had 6 bases not matched to a gene; V was cut back by 7 bases and J by 0 bases. The data originate from a study of response to subunit inactivated influenza vaccine. Regarding the study as a whole: Seasonal influenza vaccination, on each occasion, was suggested by the authors to recruit few new T cells.

TCRdb re-called the RT-PCR reads through MiXCR, storing one row per CDR3 protein. The sample includes some 540,000 distinct CDR3 sequences, approximately 22% of them seen just once. These data were also reused for a study on T cells expressing NK-cell markers. From that study: It was by 5'RACE template switching with UMIs that TCR beta cDNA was made. Source material for TCR beta repertoires consisted of sorted CD3+CD56+NKG2C+, CD3+CD56+NKG2C- and CD3+CD56-NKG2C+ T cells. Of the CD8+ T cells in six or seven donors, about 1.0-8% belonged to dominant NKG2C+ clonotypes.

The sample here was CD4+ T cells sorted from PBMCs, taken about 13 days after vaccination. This rearrangement joins TRBV20-1 to TRBJ2-3, with TRBD2 identical over 8 bases. The clonotype was recovered from a man in his fifties who received an inactivated influenza vaccine. The CDR3 nucleotides read TGCAGTGGCCGGGGGGGGGATAGCACAGATACGCAGTATTTT. Residues: CSGRGGDSTDTQYF.